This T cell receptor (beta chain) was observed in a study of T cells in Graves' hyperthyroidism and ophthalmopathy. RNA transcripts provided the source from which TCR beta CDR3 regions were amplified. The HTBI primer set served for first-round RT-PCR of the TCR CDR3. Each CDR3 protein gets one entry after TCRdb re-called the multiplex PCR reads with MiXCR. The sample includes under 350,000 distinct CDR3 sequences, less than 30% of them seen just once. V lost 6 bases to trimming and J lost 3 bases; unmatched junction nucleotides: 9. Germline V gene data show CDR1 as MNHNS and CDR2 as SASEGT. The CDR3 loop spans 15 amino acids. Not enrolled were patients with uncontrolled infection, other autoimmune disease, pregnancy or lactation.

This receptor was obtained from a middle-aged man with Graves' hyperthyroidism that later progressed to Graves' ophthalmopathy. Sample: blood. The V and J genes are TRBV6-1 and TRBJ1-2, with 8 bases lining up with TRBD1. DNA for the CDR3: TGTGCCAGCAGAACCCAGGGGGCGAGGGACTATGGCTACACCTTC. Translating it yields CASRTQGARDYGYTF.